The 8 T cell receptor beta chains presented below share a single source sample, sequenced in a study of T cell clonality in common variable immunodeficiency. This table comes from immunoSEQ multiplex PCR, and its TCRdb copy is limited to in-frame clones, with some not included. The sample has some 54,000 clones, none seen only once. Sequenced: peripheral blood mononuclear cells. All receptors come from a person aged 18 to 75 in good health.

Many counts were recorded for this clone. The read gets to within 3 residues of the CDR3 end, and the germline J gene fills in the rest. The chain has TRBV20-1 and TRBJ2-7, with no clear D. Germline CDR1 is DFQATT and CDR2 is SNEGSKA (reference sequence). The CDR3 loop spans 13 amino acids. V dropped 3 bases and J dropped 3 bases, with 12 bases sitting between them. The covered CDR3 bases are TGCAGTGCTAGCGACCCACAGTACTACGAG. Translated: CSASDPQYYE. The complete CDR3 sequence is CSASDPQYYEQYF.

This clone was picked up many times. The read is 3 residues too short to cover the CDR3 end, so that end is filled in from the germline J gene. This sequence joins TRBV28 and TRBJ2-5, with TRBD2 matching 8 bases. In germline, CDR1 is MDHEN, CDR2 SYDVKM. This CDR3 spans 14 amino acids. V shed 5 bases, J shed 1 base, and the junction held 3 bases outside the gene matches. The part of the CDR3 DNA that was read is TGTGCCAGCAGTCTCACTAGCGGCCAAGAGACC. Translation gives CASSLTSGQET. The CDR3, in full, reads CASSLTSGQETQYF. Combining the CDR3 with reference TRBV28 and TRBJ2-5 gives the whole variable domain DVKVTQSSRYLVKRTGEKVFLECVQDMDHENMFWYRQDPGLGLRLIYFSYDVKMKEKGDIPEGYSVSREKKERFSLILESASTNQTSMYLCASSLTSGQETQYFGPGTRLLVL.

In its sample, this clone was seen many times. Read data end 3 residues before the CDR3 end; the end is taken from the germline J gene. V usage is TRBV11-2 and J usage is TRBJ2-1; D not certain. Trimming stripped 3 bases from V and 7 bases from J, with 10 bases between. Germline V gene data show CDR1 as SGHAT and CDR2 as FQNNGV. The CDR3 sequence is 13 residues long. The CDR3 DNA, read in part, is TGTGCCAGCAGCTTCGAAGGTTTGAATGAG. As protein: CASSFEGLNE. The CDR3, in full, reads CASSFEGLNEQFF. The whole variable domain, remainder taken from reference TRBV11-2 and TRBJ2-1, is EAGVAQSPRYKIIEKRQSVAFWCNPISGHATLYWYQQILGQGPKLLIQFQNNGVVDDSQLPKDRFSAERLKGVDSTLKIQPAKLEDSAVYLCASSFEGLNEQFFGPGTRLTVL.

In its sample, this clone was seen many times. The read terminates 3 residues before the CDR3 end, so the remaining end is supplied by the germline J gene. Different DNA sequences within this sample yield the same CDR3. The chain joins TRBV30 to TRBJ1-3; D gene uncertain. This CDR3 spans 13 amino acids. Germline lookup yields CDR1 GTSNPN and CDR2 SVGIG (reference sequence). The ends were cut back, 1 base at V and 4 bases at J, with 8 bases in the middle. This chain's CDR3 is CAWSEGVGNTIYF. The sequenced CDR3 bases are TGTGCCTGGAGTGAGGGCGTGGGAAACACC.

There are many counts of this clone. The CDR3 sequence is CASSGRRGNEQFF. The sequenced CDR3 bases are TGTGCCAGCAGCGGAAGAAGAGGGAATGAG. The V gene is TRBV7-3, the J gene TRBJ2-1; D may be TRBD2 (5 bases). The missing CDR3 end, 3 residues past where the read stops, is filled in from the germline J gene. The CDR3 has 13 amino acids. Deletions cut 5 bases from V and 7 bases from J, with 12 bases between. Germline values: CDR1 SGHTA, CDR2 FQGTGA.

This clone was seen many times. The read comes to an end 3 residues before the CDR3 does, leaving the germline J gene to fill in the end. This sequence joins TRBV18 and TRBJ1-4; D remains ambiguous. The CDR3 has 15 residues. V was clipped by 3 bases and J by 4 bases, with 12 bases between them. Germline CDR1 reads KGHSH; CDR2 reads LQKENI. The CDR3: CASSPGAGFNEKLFF. The sequenced part of the CDR3 DNA is TGTGCCAGCTCACCCGGCGCAGGATTTAATGAAAAA. The whole variable domain, remainder taken from reference TRBV18 and TRBJ1-4, is NAGVMQNPRHLVRRRGQEARLRCSPMKGHSHVYWYRQLPEEGLKFMVYLQKENIIDESGMPKERFSAEFPKEGPSILRIQQVVRGDSAAYFCASSPGAGFNEKLFFGSGTQLSVL.

Details on this clone: The read terminates 3 residues before the CDR3 end, so the remaining end is supplied by the germline J gene. V gene TRBV6-2 or TRBV6-3 combines with J gene TRBJ2-7; 7 bases align to TRBD1. CDR3 length: 17 residues. Germline loops: CDR1 MNHEY, CDR2 SVGEGT. Trimming removed 3 bases from V and 2 bases from J; junction bases left unmatched: 13. The chain's CDR3 is CASSYIRKPGQTYEQYF. The covered CDR3 bases are TGTGCCAGCAGTTATATCCGTAAACCGGGACAGACCTACGAG.

Of note for this clone: The CDR3 extends 3 residues past the end of the read, so its final part is completed from the germline J gene. The V gene is TRBV7-9, the J gene TRBJ2-7; 12 nucleotides line up with TRBD1. This CDR3 has 15 residues. The ends lost 5 bases at V and 5 bases at J; junction bases unmatched: 7. Germline V CDR1 and CDR2: SEHNR, FQNEAQ (reference sequence). CDR3 DNA, as far as it was read: TGTGCCAGCAGCGCCCCGGGACAGGGGGCAGACGAG. Translation: CASSAPGQGADE. The CDR3 in its entirety is CASSAPGQGADEQYF.